This T cell receptor beta chain was sequenced for a study of control samples from healthy donors and cancer patients. The ends were cut back, 5 bases at V and 7 bases at J, with 15 bases in the middle. The CDR3 consists of 14 residues. Germline V gene data show CDR1 as MDHEN and CDR2 as SYDVKM. Profiled with immunoSEQ multiplex PCR; TCRdb holds only in-frame clones, not every one. The table records roughly 450,000 clones, over 75% of them present only once. This receptor was identified in a man aged 40-55 years with head and neck cancer. The chain has TRBV28 and TRBJ2-1, with D possibly being TRBD1 (6 bases). The sample comprised PBMCs. CDR3 region: CASSAGGQGNEQFF. CDR3 DNA: TGTGCCAGCAGTGCGGGCGGTCAGGGGAATGAGCAGTTCTTC.